This entry is about one T cell receptor (beta chain). Its matching antigen is unknown. V was shortened by 7 bases and J by 6 bases, with 13 bases between the two germline ends. CDR3 length: 13 amino acids. CDR1 is SNHLY and CDR2 is FYNNEI in the germline V gene. This sample is part of a study of cytomegalovirus exposure and HLA in healthy donors. Whole-study findings and limits: Reports described diagnosis of cytomegalovirus status by the classifier as highly specific and sensitive.

TCRdb's copy holds only in-frame clones and misses some; the assay was immunoSEQ multiplex PCR. The sample records around 150,000 clones, almost 85% being singletons. The chain uses TRBV2 and TRBJ2-4; D might be TRBD1 (5 bases). The TCR was taken from a man aged 30 to 39 in good health and CMV-seropositive. The sequencing input was PBMCs. The DNA of the CDR3 is TGTGCCAGCAAGGAGACAGCCTTAAACATTCAGTACTTC. Its protein product is CASKETALNIQYF.